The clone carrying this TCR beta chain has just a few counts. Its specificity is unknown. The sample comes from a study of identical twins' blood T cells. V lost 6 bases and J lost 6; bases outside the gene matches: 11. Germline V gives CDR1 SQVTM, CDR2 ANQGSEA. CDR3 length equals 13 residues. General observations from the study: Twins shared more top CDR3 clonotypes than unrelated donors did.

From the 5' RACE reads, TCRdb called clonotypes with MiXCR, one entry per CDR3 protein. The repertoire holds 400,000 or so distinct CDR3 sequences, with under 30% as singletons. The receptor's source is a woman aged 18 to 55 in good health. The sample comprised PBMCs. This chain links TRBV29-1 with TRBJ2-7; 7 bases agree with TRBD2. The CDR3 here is CSVRLGGSFEQYF. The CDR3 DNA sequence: TGCAGCGTCCGTCTGGGAGGGAGTTTCGAGCAGTACTTC.